This passage covers 23 T cell receptor beta chains from one sample sequenced in a study of OX40 agonist ivuxolimab in advanced cancers. TCRdb's table, derived via immunoSEQ multiplex PCR, lists solely in-frame clones and lacks some. The sample lists approximately 70,000 clones; about 85% were seen once. Specimen: CD4+ or CD8+ T cells sorted from blood, collected in a trial of the OX40 agonist ivuxolimab. These TCRs come from an adult with an advanced solid tumor such as melanoma, head and neck, liver or kidney cancer.

This clone was recorded only once. The J gene is TRBJ1-1, the V gene TRBV7-8, with D perhaps matching TRBD1 (6 bases). Between the trimmed V and J ends, which lost 5 bases and 4 bases, there was a span of 17 bases. This CDR3 region has 15 residues. The V gene's germline CDR1 is SGHVS and CDR2 FQNEAQ. CDR3 nucleotide sequence: TGTGCCAGCAGCCCCCGAGGGGGGGTTGGCACTGAAGCTTTCTTT. This codes for CASSPRGGVGTEAFF. The entire variable domain, with the rest obtained from reference TRBV7-8 and TRBJ1-1, is as follows: GAGVSQSPRYKVAKRGQDVALRCDPISGHVSLFWYQQALGQGPEFLTYFQNEAQLDKSGLPSDRFFAERPEGSVSTLKIQRTQQEDSAVYLCASSPRGGVGTEAFFGQGTRLTVV.

The chain carries TRBV7-3 and TRBJ2-3; TRBD2 aligns across 13 bases. Losses at the gene ends were 4 bases for V and 2 bases for J; bases not matched to a gene: 6. CDR3 length: 17 amino acids. Germline CDR1 reads SGHTA; CDR2 reads FQGTGA. The CDR3 DNA follows: TGTGCCAGCAGCTCATACGGACTAGCGGGGGACACAGATACGCAGTATTTT. It yields the protein CASSSYGLAGDTDTQYF.

CDR3 nucleotide sequence: TGTGCCAGCAGCTCCCGGGGTCGAGATACGCAGTATTTT. The encoded protein is CASSSRGRDTQYF. The rearrangement uses TRBV5-4 and TRBJ2-3, with D possibly matching TRBD2 (5 bases). Trimming removed 3 bases from V and 5 bases from J, with 10 bases in between. Looked up from germline, CDR1 is SGHNT and CDR2 is YYREEE (reference sequence). This CDR3 is 13 amino acids long.

V gene TRBV5-1 combines with J gene TRBJ2-4; TRBD1 matches 9 bases. Per germline, CDR1 SGHRS and CDR2 YFSETQ. Trimming removed 5 bases from V and 6 bases from J; junction bases left unmatched: 6. CDR3 length equals 14 residues. The CDR3 loop reads CASSWGDRVNIQYF. The CDR3 DNA reads as TGCGCCAGCAGTTGGGGGGACAGGGTAAACATTCAGTACTTC.

This chain connects TRBV6-1 to TRBJ2-2, with D unclear. The V end lost 7 bases, the J end lost 3 bases, and 12 bases lay between the germline ends. The germline CDR1 and CDR2 sequences are MNHNS and SASEGT. This CDR3 region has 14 residues. For the CDR3, the DNA is TGTGCCAGCAAGACACAGCTAGACACCGGGGAGCTGTTTTTT. Translation: CASKTQLDTGELFF.

The CDR3 spells CAWSPLGPGNSPLHF. The DNA for the CDR3 is TGTGCCTGGAGTCCCTTGGGCCCCGGTAATTCACCCCTCCACTTT. The chain employs TRBV30 and TRBJ1-6; D not certain. Germline V CDR1 and CDR2: GTSNPN, SVGIG (reference sequence). With 2 bases removed from V and 6 bases from J, the gap between germline ends came to 14 bases. CDR3 length: 15 residues. The full variable domain, rest sourced from reference TRBV30 and TRBJ1-6, is SQTIHQWPATLVQPVGSPLSLECTVEGTSNPNLYWYRQAAGRGLQLLFYSVGIGQISSEVPQNLSASRPQDRQFILSSKKLLLSDSGFYLCAWSPLGPGNSPLHFGNGTRLTVT.

This clone was seen a handful of times. CDR3 sequence reads: CSVHGTVNTEAFF. The CDR3 DNA reads as TGCAGCGTCCACGGGACAGTGAACACTGAAGCTTTCTTT. This chain joins TRBV29-1 and TRBJ1-1; 7 bases are shared with TRBD1. J was trimmed by 0 bases and V by 6 bases; bases with no gene match: 4. CDR3 length equals 13 residues. CDR1 and CDR2 from the germline V gene are SQVTM and ANQGSEA.

The chain combines TRBV7-2 with TRBJ2-7; the D gene is possibly TRBD1 (6 bases). This CDR3 is built from 15 residues. V was shortened by 1 base and J by 2 bases, with 12 bases between the two germline ends. CDR1 SGHTA and CDR2 FQGNSA come from the germline V gene. CDR3 sequence: CASSLEGRGAYEQYF. The CDR3 nucleotides are TGTGCCAGCAGCTTAGAGGGCAGGGGCGCCTACGAGCAGTACTTC.

CDR3 loop: CSVGGGAGNEQFF. The CDR3 DNA is TGCAGCGTTGGGGGGGGCGCTGGGAATGAGCAGTTCTTC. The chain joins TRBV29-1 to TRBJ2-1, with D perhaps matching TRBD2 (7 bases). Germline V gene sequence: CDR1 SQVTM, CDR2 ANQGSEA. The V end lost 4 bases, the J end lost 7 bases, and 14 bases lay between the germline ends. The CDR3 sequence is 13 residues long.

The chain couples TRBV7-2 to TRBJ2-7; 10 nucleotides match TRBD1. The CDR3 covers 15 residues. The germline V gene encodes CDR1 SGHTA and CDR2 FQGNSA. With 6 bases clipped from V and 4 bases from J, the junction kept 9 bases outside the gene matches. The CDR3 loop is CASSRVGTGEYEQYF. CDR3 bases: TGTGCCAGCAGTAGAGTCGGGACAGGGGAGTACGAGCAGTACTTC.

The chain joins TRBV9 to TRBJ2-1; the match to TRBD2 covers 14 bases. The V and J ends lost 0 bases and 8 bases, in that order; junction bases with no gene match: 19. CDR1 is SGDLS and CDR2 is YYNGEE in the germline V gene. CDR3 length: 21 residues. The CDR3 region has the DNA TGTGCCAGCAGCGTAGCCACCGTGGACAGGCTAGGACTAGCGGGAGGCTATGAGCAGTTCTTC. Amino acid sequence: CASSVATVDRLGLAGGYEQFF.

The chain employs TRBV6-1 and TRBJ1-1; no reliable D call. With 7 bases removed from V and 1 base from J, the gap between germline ends came to 10 bases. CDR3 size: 13 residues. Germline loops: CDR1 MNHNS, CDR2 SASEGT. CDR3 in DNA: TGTGCCAGCACCTGGACTGAGAACACTGAAGCTTTCTTT. This gives the protein CASTWTENTEAFF.

The chain recombines TRBV6-1 with TRBJ1-1; D is possibly TRBD1 (5 bases). Trimming took off 6 bases at V and 7 bases at J, with 12 bases between the two ends. CDR1 and CDR2 (germline): MNHNS, SASEGT. The CDR3 runs to 12 residues. The CDR3 nucleotides read TGTGCCAGCAGCTGGGGCGCCGGTGAAGCTTTCTTT. Translation gives CASSWGAGEAFF.

Only a few counts were recorded for this clone. J is TRBJ2-3 and V is TRBV27; D is perhaps TRBD1 (6 bases). CDR3 size: 17 residues. Germline assignment: CDR1 MNHEY and CDR2 SMNVEV (reference sequence). V was shortened by 0 bases and J by 0 bases, with 13 bases between the two germline ends. CDR3 in DNA: TGTGCCAGCAGTTTATCCTACAGGGTCTCTAGCACAGATACGCAGTATTTT. Its protein is CASSLSYRVSSTDTQYF.

The chain has TRBV5-8 and TRBJ2-5; D not resolved. The CDR3 is 13 residues long. V was pared by 3 bases and J by 1 base, with 7 bases between. CDR1 SGHTS and CDR2 YDEGEE come from the germline V gene. CDR3 in amino acids: CASSSKAQETQYF. The CDR3 region has the DNA TGTGCCAGCAGCTCAAAAGCCCAAGAGACCCAGTACTTC.

V gene TRBV18 combines with J gene TRBJ1-1; no clear D. The CDR3 runs 15 residues. V was trimmed by 2 bases and J by 1 base, leaving 11 bases between them. Germline V lookup: CDR1 KGHSH, CDR2 LQKENI. The CDR3 loop reads CASSPIRGGNTEAFF. For the CDR3, the DNA is TGTGCCAGCTCACCAATACGTGGAGGGAACACTGAAGCTTTCTTT.

This rearrangement joins TRBV5-1 to TRBJ2-5, with 9 bases identical to TRBD1. The germline CDR1 and CDR2 sequences are SGHRS and YFSETQ. This CDR3 comprises 14 residues. Unmatched junction bases numbered 4, after V lost 3 bases and J lost 4 bases. This chain's CDR3 is CASSSGQGRETQYF. CDR3 nucleotide sequence: TGCGCCAGCAGCTCCGGACAGGGGAGAGAGACCCAGTACTTC.

V gene TRBV7-8 combines with J gene TRBJ2-3, with 7 bases aligning to TRBD2. The trim removed 5 bases at V and 3 bases at J, leaving 5 bases unmatched. The CDR3 spans 14 residues. Germline V gene data show CDR1 as SGHVS and CDR2 as FQNEAQ. This CDR3 is CASSDGLVTDTQYF. CDR3 DNA: TGTGCCAGCAGCGACGGACTAGTGACAGATACGCAGTATTTT.

This clone occurred once. The chain's CDR3 is CASSAGRANSPLHF. The CDR3 nucleotides are TGTGCCAGCTCGGCGGGCAGGGCTAATTCACCCCTCCACTTT. The genes are TRBV18 and TRBJ1-6, with D tentatively TRBD1 (5 bases). This CDR3 has 14 residues. Germline CDR1 reads KGHSH; CDR2 reads LQKENI. V was shortened by 6 bases and J by 6 bases, with 12 bases between the two germline ends. Based on the CDR3 plus reference TRBV18 and TRBJ1-6, the full variable domain is NAGVMQNPRHLVRRRGQEARLRCSPMKGHSHVYWYRQLPEEGLKFMVYLQKENIIDESGMPKERFSAEFPKEGPSILRIQQVVRGDSAAYFCASSAGRANSPLHFGNGTRLTVT.

This clone was recorded once. CDR3 amino acids: CASHGGRYYGYTF. DNA for the CDR3: TGTGCCAGCCATGGGGGACGGTACTATGGCTACACCTTC. The rearrangement joins TRBV6-5 to TRBJ1-2, with D perhaps matching TRBD1 (5 bases). This CDR3 comprises 13 residues. Per the germline V gene, CDR1 is MNHEY and CDR2 is SVGAGI. The V and J ends lost 8 bases and 3 bases respectively, with 13 bases between them.

The table lists this clone with a count of one. V gene TRBV28 combines with J gene TRBJ1-4; D unclear. Germline V CDR1 and CDR2: MDHEN, SYDVKM. The CDR3 extends over 11 amino acids. V shed 6 bases and J shed 7 bases, with 6 bases lying between them. For the CDR3, the DNA is TGTGCCAGCAGCTCTCCTGAAAAACTGTTTTTT. It codes for CASSSPEKLFF.

The V call is TRBV7-2, the J call TRBJ2-3, with D unresolved. V gave up 3 bases and J gave up 0 bases, with 7 bases separating them. The germline V gene has CDR1 SGHTA and CDR2 FQGNSA. This CDR3 comprises 14 residues. The chain's CDR3 is CASSFYSSTDTQYF. In nucleotides, the CDR3 is TGTGCCAGCAGCTTCTATTCAAGCACAGATACGCAGTATTTT. The variable domain in full, completed from reference TRBV7-2 and TRBJ2-3, reads GAGVSQSPSNKVTEKGKDVELRCDPISGHTALYWYRQSLGQGLEFLIYFQGNSAPDKSGLPSDRFSAERTGGSVSTLTIQRTQQEDSAVYLCASSFYSSTDTQYFGPGTRLTVL.

The rearrangement joins TRBV6-6 to TRBJ1-1, with D maybe TRBD1 (5 bases). The CDR3 totals 13 residues. V lost 2 bases to trimming and J lost 6 bases, with 10 bases between them. Germline assignment: CDR1 MNHNY and CDR2 SVGAGI (reference sequence). CDR3 in DNA: TGTGCCAGCAGTTACGGGGGGAGACCTGAAGCTTTCTTT. It translates to CASSYGGRPEAFF.